This T cell receptor beta chain was retrieved from a study of shared clonotypes between healthy human individuals. CDR1 is SQVTM, CDR2 ANQGSEA, per germline. The CDR3 covers 14 residues. J gave up 5 bases and V 6 bases, and 7 bases lay outside the gene matches. CD4+ cells underwent separation, giving CD45RA+ naive and CD45RA-negative memory subsets. Sequenced by immunoSEQ multiplex PCR; TCRdb stores in-frame clones only, minus some. The data contain roughly 2,500,000 clones, roughly 93% of them singletons. The sample comprised naive CD4+ T cells from PBMCs. Sample subset: CD45RA+ positively selected. The origin of this receptor is a man younger than 35 in good health. Some clones in this sample may be carry-over from other donors' samples. This chain uses TRBV29-1 with TRBJ2-1; 10 bases are shared with TRBD2. The CDR3 loop reads CSVFSGRPDNEQFF. The DNA for the CDR3 is TGCAGCGTCTTTAGCGGGAGGCCTGACAATGAGCAGTTCTTC.